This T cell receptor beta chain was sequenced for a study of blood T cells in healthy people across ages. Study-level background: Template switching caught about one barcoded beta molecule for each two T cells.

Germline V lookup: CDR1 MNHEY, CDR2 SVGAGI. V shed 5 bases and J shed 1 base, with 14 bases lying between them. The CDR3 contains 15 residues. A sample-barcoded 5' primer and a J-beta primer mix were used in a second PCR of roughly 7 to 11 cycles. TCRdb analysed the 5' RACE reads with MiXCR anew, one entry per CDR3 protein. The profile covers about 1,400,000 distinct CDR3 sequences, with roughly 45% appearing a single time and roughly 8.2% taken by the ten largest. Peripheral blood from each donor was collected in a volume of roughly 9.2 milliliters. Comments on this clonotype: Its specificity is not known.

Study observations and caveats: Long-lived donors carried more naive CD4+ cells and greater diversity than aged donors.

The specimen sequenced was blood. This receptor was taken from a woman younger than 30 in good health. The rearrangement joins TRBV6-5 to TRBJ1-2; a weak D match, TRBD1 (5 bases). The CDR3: CASSDLGELNYGYTF. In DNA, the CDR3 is TGTGCCAGCAGTGACTTAGGGGAGCTTAACTATGGCTACACCTTC.